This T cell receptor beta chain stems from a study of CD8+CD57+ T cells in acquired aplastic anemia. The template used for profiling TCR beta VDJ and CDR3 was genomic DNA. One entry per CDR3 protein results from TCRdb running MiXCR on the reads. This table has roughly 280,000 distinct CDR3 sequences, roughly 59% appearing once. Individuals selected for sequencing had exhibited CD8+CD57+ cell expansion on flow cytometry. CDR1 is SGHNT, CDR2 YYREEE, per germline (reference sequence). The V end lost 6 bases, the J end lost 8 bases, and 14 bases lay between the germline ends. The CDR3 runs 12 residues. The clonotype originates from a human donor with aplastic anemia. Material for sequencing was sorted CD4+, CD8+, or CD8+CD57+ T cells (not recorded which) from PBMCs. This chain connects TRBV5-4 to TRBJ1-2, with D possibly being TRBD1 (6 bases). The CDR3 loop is CASTLTGKGYTF. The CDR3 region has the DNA TGTGCCAGCACCCTTACAGGGAAAGGCTACACCTTC.